Shown below are 29 T cell receptor beta chains from a single sample sequenced in a study of blood T cells in healthy people across ages. The use of a sample-barcoded 5' primer and a J-beta primer mix characterized a second PCR of about 7 to 12 cycles. TCRdb ran MiXCR on the 5' RACE reads and lists one entry per CDR3 protein. The data contain 780,000 or so distinct CDR3 sequences, more than 50% of them singletons. The sample taken for sequencing was blood. The origin of the receptors is a man aged 40-50 years in good health.

This clonotype has a handful of counts. The CDR3 DNA sequence: TGTGCCAGCAGTCGTAGACAGGGTAACACAGATACGCAGTATTTT. Translation: CASSRRQGNTDTQYF. The chain couples TRBV7-2 to TRBJ2-3, with 7 bases fitting TRBD1. Losses at the gene ends were 6 bases for V and 2 bases for J; bases not matched to a gene: 8. CDR3 length: 15 amino acids. Germline V gene lookup returns CDR1 SGHTA and CDR2 FQGNSA.

This clonotype occurred a few times. This chain links TRBV12-3 or TRBV12-4 with TRBJ2-7, with 7 positions matching TRBD1. With V trimmed by 0 bases and J by 7 bases, 6 bases remained unmatched. The CDR3 is 14 amino acids. Here the CDR3 reads CASSLAGAGGEQYF. CDR3 nucleotides: TGTGCCAGCAGTTTAGCGGGGGCAGGGGGTGAGCAGTACTTC.

This clonotype was picked up a small number of times. The rearrangement joins TRBV6-2 or TRBV6-3 to TRBJ2-7, with D unclear. Trimming shortened V by 5 bases and J by 7 bases, and 12 bases separated the two germline ends. The CDR3 runs 12 residues. Germline CDR1 is MNHEY and CDR2 is SVGEGT. The CDR3 reads CASSQTFGEQYF. CDR3 nucleotides: TGTGCCAGCAGTCAGACTTTCGGTGAGCAGTACTTC.

In its sample, this clonotype was seen a few times. V usage is TRBV20-1 and J usage is TRBJ2-1; 8 positions agree with TRBD2. The CDR3 contains 17 residues. The germline V gene encodes CDR1 DFQATT and CDR2 SNEGSKA (reference sequence). V lost 0 bases, J lost 2 bases, and 9 bases stayed unmatched. The chain's CDR3 is CSARDPLLADPYNEQFF. In nucleotides, the CDR3 is TGCAGTGCTAGAGATCCCCTACTAGCGGATCCCTACAATGAGCAGTTCTTC.

The rearrangement uses TRBV29-1 and TRBJ2-2, with 9 bases identical to TRBD1. CDR3 length equals 15 residues. The V gene end was trimmed by 4 bases and the J gene end by 3 bases; junction bases not matched to a gene: 6. Looked up from germline, CDR1 is SQVTM and CDR2 is ANQGSEA. The CDR3 sequence: CSVGGRTGDTGELFF. As DNA, the CDR3 is TGCAGCGTTGGGGGGCGGACAGGGGACACCGGGGAGCTGTTTTTT.

This chain joins TRBV4-3 and TRBJ2-7; D gene ambiguous. The better agreement between TRBJ2-1 and the DNA end casts doubt on the J call. CDR3 length: 15 amino acids. Germline V CDR1 and CDR2: LGHNA, YSLEER. The DNA for the CDR3 is TGCGCCAGCAGCCAAGATCTCCCAACTTACAATGAGCAGTTCTTC. This gives the protein CASSQDLPTYNEQFF.

The chain couples TRBV5-5 to TRBJ2-7; TRBD2 might be the D (5 bases). CDR1 and CDR2 from the germline V gene are SGHKS and YYEKEE (reference sequence). The CDR3 spans 16 residues. V lost 0 bases and J lost 2, with 15 bases in between. The CDR3 DNA sequence: TGTGCCAGCAGCTTGGCGGGAACCCCGGAGACCTACGAGCAGTACTTC. This translates into CASSLAGTPETYEQYF.

V gene TRBV25-1 combines with J gene TRBJ2-1, with D possibly being TRBD2 (6 bases). Trimming removed 6 bases from V and 3 bases from J, with 15 bases in between. The CDR3 totals 15 residues. Looked up from germline, CDR1 is MGHDK and CDR2 is SYGVNS. CDR3: CASRGDSGDYNEQFF. CDR3 coding DNA: TGTGCCAGCAGGGGGGATAGCGGAGACTACAATGAGCAGTTCTTC.

This clonotype was picked up a small number of times. V usage is TRBV20-1 and J usage is TRBJ2-3, with 7 bases identical to TRBD1. Germline V gene data show CDR1 as DFQATT and CDR2 as SNEGSKA (reference sequence). The CDR3 loop spans 15 amino acids. V lost 4 bases, J lost 2 bases, and 9 bases stayed unmatched. The DNA for the CDR3 is TGCAGTGCTACAAGGACAGGTCTTTACACAGATACGCAGTATTTT. It yields the protein CSATRTGLYTDTQYF.

In its sample, this clonotype was seen once. This sequence joins TRBV7-2 and TRBJ2-1; TRBD1 matches at 8 bases. The tail of the sequence fits TRBJ2-7 better, so the J call may be wrong. CDR1 is SGHTA, CDR2 FQGNSA, per germline. This CDR3 is built from 15 residues. The CDR3 loop reads CASSLGQGVPYEQYF. The CDR3, as DNA: TGTGCCAGCAGCCTAGGACAGGGCGTCCCCTACGAGCAGTACTTC.

The chain couples TRBV7-2 to TRBJ2-3; TRBD2 matches 16 bases. The CDR3 runs to 16 residues. J lost 8 bases, V lost 8 bases, and 10 bases had no gene match. From germline, CDR1 is SGHTA and CDR2 FQGNSA. CDR3 loop: CASSSGLAGGPGTQYF. CDR3 bases: TGTGCCAGCTCATCGGGACTAGCGGGAGGGCCGGGTACGCAGTATTTT.

V usage is TRBV11-1 and J usage is TRBJ1-6; the match to TRBD1 covers 7 bases. CDR3 length: 14 residues. CDR1 and CDR2 from the germline V gene are SGHAT and FQDESV (reference sequence). Losses at the gene ends were 6 bases for V and 7 bases for J; bases not matched to a gene: 6. In DNA form, the CDR3 reads TGTGCCAGCAGAAGGACAGGTGGCAATTCACCCCTCCACTTT. Translated, it gives CASRRTGGNSPLHF.

The chain links TRBV7-2 to TRBJ2-1; TRBD2 might be the D (5 bases). The CDR3 is made up of 13 amino acids. Trimming took 4 bases from V and 6 from J, leaving 10 bases between them. Germline CDR1 reads SGHTA; CDR2 reads FQGNSA. The CDR3, as DNA: TGTGCCAGCAGCTCGGACTTCTCCAATGAGCAGTTCTTC. It specifies CASSSDFSNEQFF.

The chain combines TRBV10-3 with TRBJ1-1; 8 bases line up with TRBD1. The CDR3 loop spans 12 amino acids. Germline loops: CDR1 ENHRY, CDR2 SYGVKD. V trimming: 8 bases; J trimming: 1 base; junction bases outside the gene matches: 0. The CDR3 DNA sequence: TGTGCCATCGGGACAGGGAACACTGAAGCTTTCTTT. Its translation: CAIGTGNTEAFF.

This clonotype occurred a few times. V gene TRBV7-2 combines with J gene TRBJ2-1; unclear D gene. This CDR3 has 12 residues. From germline, CDR1 is SGHTA and CDR2 FQGNSA. V was trimmed by 1 base and J by 7 bases, leaving 5 bases between them. DNA of the CDR3: TGTGCCAGCAGCTTAGGATGGAATGAGCAGTTCTTC. This encodes CASSLGWNEQFF.

This chain links TRBV5-1 with TRBJ2-1, with TRBD1 as a possible D gene (5 bases). The CDR3 has 15 amino acids. Germline V gene lookup returns CDR1 SGHRS and CDR2 YFSETQ. Trimming stripped 0 bases from V and 6 bases from J, with 13 bases between. CDR3 loop: CASSLAQGVTNEQFF. In nucleotides, the CDR3 is TGCGCCAGCAGCTTGGCCCAGGGTGTGACCAATGAGCAGTTCTTC. Looking up the rest from reference TRBV5-1 and TRBJ2-1 gives the full variable domain: KAGVTQTPRYLIKTRGQQVTLSCSPISGHRSVSWYQQTPGQGLQFLFEYFSETQRNKGNFPGRFSGRQFSNSRSEMNVSTLELGDSALYLCASSLAQGVTNEQFFGPGTRLTVL.

V is TRBV5-1 and J is TRBJ2-7, with TRBD2 identical over 11 bases. V was pared by 4 bases and J by 6 bases, with 12 bases of the junction left unmatched. The CDR3 runs to 16 residues. Germline CDR1 SGHRS, CDR2 YFSETQ. The CDR3 reads CASSLRLAGRTGEQYF. CDR3 nucleotides: TGCGCCAGCAGCCTGCGACTAGCGGGACGAACCGGCGAGCAGTACTTC.

The chain couples TRBV4-1 to TRBJ2-1; unclear D gene. In germline, CDR1 is MGHRA, CDR2 YSYEKL. Trimming stripped 0 bases from V and 12 bases from J, with 18 bases between. CDR3 length: 15 amino acids. CDR3 nucleotides: TGCGCCAGCAGCCAAGATGAATTCGGCGACCTGGGGCAGTTCTTC. It translates to CASSQDEFGDLGQFF.

This chain joins TRBV29-1 and TRBJ1-4, with 8 bases fitting TRBD1. The V and J ends lost 6 bases and 10 bases, in that order; junction bases with no gene match: 10. In germline, CDR1 is SQVTM, CDR2 ANQGSEA. The CDR3 extends over 13 amino acids. The CDR3 sequence is CSVVTGAAAKLFF. CDR3 in DNA: TGCAGCGTCGTGACAGGGGCCGCCGCAAAACTGTTTTTT.

The J gene is TRBJ2-1, the V gene TRBV7-2, with 8 bases matching TRBD2. Trimming cost V 5 bases and J 2 bases; bases outside gene matches: 8. The CDR3 consists of 16 residues. CDR1 and CDR2 from the germline V gene are SGHTA and FQGNSA. In nucleotides, the CDR3 is TGTGCCAGCAGCCCAGAGGGACTAGGGGCCTACAATGAGCAGTTCTTC. It translates to CASSPEGLGAYNEQFF.

The chain carries TRBV5-6 and TRBJ2-4; TRBD1 agrees at 10 bases. Germline CDR1 reads SGHDT; CDR2 reads YYEEEE. This CDR3 contains 14 residues. V shed 5 bases, J shed 9 bases, and the junction held 8 bases outside the gene matches. The CDR3 sequence is CASRLRQGAGIQYF. CDR3 in DNA: TGTGCCAGCAGACTGCGACAGGGGGCCGGCATTCAGTACTTC. Supplemented by reference TRBV5-6 and TRBJ2-4, the full variable domain reads DAGVTQSPTHLIKTRGQQVTLRCSPKSGHDTVSWYQQALGQGPQFIFQYYEEEERQRGNFPDRFSGHQFPNYSSELNVNALLLGDSALYLCASRLRQGAGIQYFGAGTRLSVL.

The chain combines TRBV5-1 with TRBJ2-1, with 7 bases matching TRBD1. Germline CDR1 SGHRS, CDR2 YFSETQ. The J segment lost 9 bases and the V segment lost 2 bases, leaving 8 bases of the junction unmatched. The CDR3 length is 14 residues. The CDR3 DNA sequence: TGCGCCAGCAGCTTACAAACAGGGGTTGTTGAGCAGTTCTTC. Amino acid sequence: CASSLQTGVVEQFF.

This clonotype has more than one count but fewer than ten. This may come from a read error, since a much larger clone is one base off. The chain uses TRBV7-3 and TRBJ2-6; the match to TRBD1 covers 7 bases. Germline CDR1 SGHTA, CDR2 FQGTGA. V shed 7 bases and J 2 bases; nucleotides not matched to a gene: 17. The CDR3 totals 19 residues. In nucleotides, the CDR3 is TGTGCCAGCAACTTGGGTCCGGGACAGAGCCACACTGGGGCCAACGTCCTGACTTTC. Amino acid sequence: CASNLGPGQSHTGANVLTF.

This clonotype was seen a handful of times. V gene TRBV6-6 combines with J gene TRBJ2-5, with no clear D. Trimming took 0 bases from V and 10 from J, leaving 9 bases between them. Germline V lookup: CDR1 MNHNY, CDR2 SVGAGI (reference sequence). There are 12 residues in the CDR3. The CDR3 loop reads CASSYSVTGQYF. The CDR3 region has the DNA TGTGCCAGCAGTTACTCGGTGACCGGCCAGTACTTC.

This clonotype was seen ten or more times. For the CDR3, the DNA is TGTGCCATCAGTGACGTCCAGCTCACAGATACGCAGTATTTT. Translated, it gives CAISDVQLTDTQYF. V and J are TRBV10-3 and TRBJ2-3; D is ambiguous. The germline V gene encodes CDR1 ENHRY and CDR2 SYGVKD. This CDR3 has 14 residues. The V end was cut by 3 bases, the J end by 2 bases, with 9 bases between.

On this clonotype itself: This may be a read error: a much more frequent sequence differs by one nucleotide. The genes are TRBV27 and TRBJ1-2; no reliable D call. V gave up 5 bases and J gave up 8 bases, with 21 bases separating them. This CDR3 region has 15 residues. The germline V gene encodes CDR1 MNHEY and CDR2 SMNVEV (reference sequence). CDR3 sequence reads: CASSLAPEWRYGYTF. The DNA for the CDR3 is TGTGCCAGCAGTCTCGCACCGGAGTGGAGGTACGGCTACACCTTC.

This clonotype was seen just once. V usage is TRBV3-1 and J usage is TRBJ1-4, with 8 nucleotides matching TRBD1. Unmatched junction bases numbered 1, after V lost 1 base and J lost 0 bases. Germline CDR1 LGHDT, CDR2 YNNKEL (reference sequence). The CDR3 runs 16 residues. The CDR3 DNA reads TGTGCCAGCAGCCAAGGACAGGGGACAACTAATGAAAAACTGTTTTTT. This sequence encodes CASSQGQGTTNEKLFF.

V and J are TRBV7-3 and TRBJ2-3; D is unclear. In germline, CDR1 is SGHTA, CDR2 FQGTGA. The CDR3 is 14 residues long. Trimming removed 5 bases from V and 1 base from J, with 10 bases in between. The CDR3 coding sequence is TGTGCCAGCAGCCCAAGTTCGGGCACAGATACGCAGTATTTT. Translation gives CASSPSSGTDTQYF.

This chain links TRBV14 with TRBJ1-5, with D uncertain. Trimming shortened V by 1 base and J by 5 bases, and 6 bases separated the two germline ends. The length of the CDR3 is 13 residues. Germline CDR1 reads SGHDN; CDR2 reads FVKESK. In DNA, the CDR3 is TGTGCCAGCAGCCAAGGGACCTATCAGCCCCAGCATTTT. Translating gives CASSQGTYQPQHF.